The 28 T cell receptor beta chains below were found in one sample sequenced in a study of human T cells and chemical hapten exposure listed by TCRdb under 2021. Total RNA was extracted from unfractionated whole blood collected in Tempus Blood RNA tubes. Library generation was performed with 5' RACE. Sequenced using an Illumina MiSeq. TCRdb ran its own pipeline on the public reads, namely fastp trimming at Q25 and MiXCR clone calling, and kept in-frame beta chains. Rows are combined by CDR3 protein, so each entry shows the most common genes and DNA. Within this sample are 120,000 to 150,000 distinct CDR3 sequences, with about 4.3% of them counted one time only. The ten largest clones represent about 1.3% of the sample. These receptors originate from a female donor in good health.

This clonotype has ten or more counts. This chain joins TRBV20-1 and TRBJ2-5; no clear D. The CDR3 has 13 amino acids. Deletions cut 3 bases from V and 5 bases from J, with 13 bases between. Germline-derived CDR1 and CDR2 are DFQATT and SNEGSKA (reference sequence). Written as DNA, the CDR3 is TGCAGTGCTAGTTCCGGTTCGCGGGAGACCCAGTACTTC. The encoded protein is CSASSGSRETQYF.

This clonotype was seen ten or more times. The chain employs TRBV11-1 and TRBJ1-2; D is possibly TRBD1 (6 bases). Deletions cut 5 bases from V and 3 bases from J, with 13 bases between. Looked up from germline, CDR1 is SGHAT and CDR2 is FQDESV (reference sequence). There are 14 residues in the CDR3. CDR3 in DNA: TGTGCCAGCAGCCCCAGGGGACCTGACTATGGCTACACCTTC. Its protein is CASSPRGPDYGYTF.

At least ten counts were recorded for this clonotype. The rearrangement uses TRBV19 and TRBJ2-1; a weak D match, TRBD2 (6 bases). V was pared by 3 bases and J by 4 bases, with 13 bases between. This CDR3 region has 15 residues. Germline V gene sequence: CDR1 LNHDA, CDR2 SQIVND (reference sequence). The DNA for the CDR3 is TGTGCCAGTAGTATTGGAGCGGGTCTTTACAATGAGCAGTTCTTC. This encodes CASSIGAGLYNEQFF.

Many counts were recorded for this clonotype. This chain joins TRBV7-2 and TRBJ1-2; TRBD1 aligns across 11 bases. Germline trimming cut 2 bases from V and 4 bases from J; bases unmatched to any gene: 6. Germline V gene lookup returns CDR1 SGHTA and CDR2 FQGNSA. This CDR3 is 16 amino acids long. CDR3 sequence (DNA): TGTGCCAGCAGCTTACTTCCCGGGACAGGGGGCTATGGCTACACCTTC. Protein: CASSLLPGTGGYGYTF.

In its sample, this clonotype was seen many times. The CDR3 is CASSLVGRQYF. In DNA, the CDR3 is TGTGCCAGCAGCTTAGTAGGGAGGCAGTATTTT. The genes are TRBV7-2 and TRBJ2-3; D might be TRBD2 (5 bases). V lost 1 base and J lost 11, with 7 bases in between. Germline CDR1 reads SGHTA; CDR2 reads FQGNSA. The CDR3 is made up of 11 amino acids.

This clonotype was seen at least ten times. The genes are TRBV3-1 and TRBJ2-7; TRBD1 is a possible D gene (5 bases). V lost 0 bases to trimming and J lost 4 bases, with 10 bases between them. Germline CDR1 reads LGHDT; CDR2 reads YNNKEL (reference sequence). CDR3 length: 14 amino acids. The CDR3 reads CASSQDHKGYEQYF. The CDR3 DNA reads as TGTGCCAGCAGCCAAGACCATAAGGGGTACGAGCAGTACTTC.

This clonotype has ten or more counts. The CDR3 sequence is CASLRGERSGNTIYF. The CDR3 DNA sequence: TGTGCCAGCCTCAGGGGAGAGAGGTCTGGAAACACCATATATTTT. The V call is TRBV21-1, the J call TRBJ1-3; TRBD1, the D gene given by the table, was not confirmed from the DNA. TRBV21-1 is assigned pseudogene status. The CDR3 length is 15 residues.

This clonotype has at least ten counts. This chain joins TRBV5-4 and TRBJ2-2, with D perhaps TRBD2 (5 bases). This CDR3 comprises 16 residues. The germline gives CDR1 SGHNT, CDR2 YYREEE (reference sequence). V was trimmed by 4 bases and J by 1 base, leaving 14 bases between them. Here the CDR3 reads CASSPPSGQNTGELFF. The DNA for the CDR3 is TGTGCCAGCAGCCCCCCCAGCGGCCAGAACACCGGGGAGCTGTTTTTT.

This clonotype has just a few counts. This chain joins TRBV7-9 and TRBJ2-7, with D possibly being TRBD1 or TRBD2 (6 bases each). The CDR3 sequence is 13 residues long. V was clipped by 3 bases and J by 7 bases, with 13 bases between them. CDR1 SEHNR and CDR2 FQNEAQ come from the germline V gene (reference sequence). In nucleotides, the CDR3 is TGTGCCAGCAGCTTTCCCGAGGGGGGAGAGCAGTACTTC. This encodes CASSFPEGGEQYF.

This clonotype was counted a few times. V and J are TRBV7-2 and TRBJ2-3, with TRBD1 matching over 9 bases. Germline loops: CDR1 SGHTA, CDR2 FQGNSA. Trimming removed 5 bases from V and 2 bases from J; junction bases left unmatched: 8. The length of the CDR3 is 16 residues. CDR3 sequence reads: CASSEWTGAYTDTQYF. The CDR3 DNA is TGTGCCAGCAGCGAATGGACAGGGGCTTACACAGATACGCAGTATTTT.

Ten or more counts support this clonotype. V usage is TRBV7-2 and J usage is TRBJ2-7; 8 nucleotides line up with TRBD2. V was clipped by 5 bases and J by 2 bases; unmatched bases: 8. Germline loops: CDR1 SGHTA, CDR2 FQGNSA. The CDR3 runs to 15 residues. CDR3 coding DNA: TGTGCCAGCAGCCGAACCGCGGGGGGCCCCTACGAGCAGTACTTC. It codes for CASSRTAGGPYEQYF.

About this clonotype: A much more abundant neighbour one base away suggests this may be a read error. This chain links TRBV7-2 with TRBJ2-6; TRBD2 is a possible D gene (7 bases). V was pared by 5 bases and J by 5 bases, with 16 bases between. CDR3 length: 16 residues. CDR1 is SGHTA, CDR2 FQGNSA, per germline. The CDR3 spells CASSPWGGLWANVLTF. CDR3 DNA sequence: TGTGCCAGCAGCCCCTGGGGGGGCCTTTGGGCCAACGTCCTGACTTTC. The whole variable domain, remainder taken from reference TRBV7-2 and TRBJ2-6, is GAGVSQSPSNKVTEKGKDVELRCDPISGHTALYWYRQSLGQGLEFLIYFQGNSAPDKSGLPSDRFSAERTGGSVSTLTIQRTQQEDSAVYLCASSPWGGLWANVLTFGAGSRLTVL.

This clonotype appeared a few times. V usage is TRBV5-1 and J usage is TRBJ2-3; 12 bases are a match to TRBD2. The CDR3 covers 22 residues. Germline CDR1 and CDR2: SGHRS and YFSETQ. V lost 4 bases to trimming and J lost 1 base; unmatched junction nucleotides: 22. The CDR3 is CASSPRKEPTSGGPCGTDTQYF. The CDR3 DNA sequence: TGCGCCAGCAGCCCGAGGAAAGAACCTACTAGCGGGGGGCCCTGTGGCACAGATACGCAGTATTTT.

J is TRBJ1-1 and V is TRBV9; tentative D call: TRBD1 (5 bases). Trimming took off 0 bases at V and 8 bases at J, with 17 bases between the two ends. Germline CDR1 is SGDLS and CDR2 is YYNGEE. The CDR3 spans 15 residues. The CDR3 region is CASSVEGRGGGEAFF. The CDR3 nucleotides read TGTGCCAGCAGCGTAGAGGGGAGAGGAGGAGGGGAAGCTTTCTTT.

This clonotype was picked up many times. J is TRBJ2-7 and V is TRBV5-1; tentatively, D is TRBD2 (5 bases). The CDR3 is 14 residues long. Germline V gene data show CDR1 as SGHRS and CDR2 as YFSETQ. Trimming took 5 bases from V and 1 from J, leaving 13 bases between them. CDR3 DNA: TGCGCCAGCAGTGTAATCGAGGGTTCCTACGAGCAGTACTTC. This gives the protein CASSVIEGSYEQYF.

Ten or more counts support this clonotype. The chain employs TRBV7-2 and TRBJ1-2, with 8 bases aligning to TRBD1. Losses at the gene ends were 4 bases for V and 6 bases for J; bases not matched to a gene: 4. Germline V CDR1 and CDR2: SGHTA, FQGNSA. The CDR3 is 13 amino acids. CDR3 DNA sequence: TGTGCCAGCAGCTGGACAGGGTTCAATGGCTACACCTTC. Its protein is CASSWTGFNGYTF.

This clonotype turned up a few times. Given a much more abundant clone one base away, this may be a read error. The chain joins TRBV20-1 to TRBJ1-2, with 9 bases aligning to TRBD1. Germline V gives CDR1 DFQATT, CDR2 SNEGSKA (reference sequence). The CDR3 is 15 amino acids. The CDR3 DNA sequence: TGCAGTGCTAGCCCCGAACAGGGGGCTCGGTATGGCTACAACTTC. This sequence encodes CSASPEQGARYGYNF.

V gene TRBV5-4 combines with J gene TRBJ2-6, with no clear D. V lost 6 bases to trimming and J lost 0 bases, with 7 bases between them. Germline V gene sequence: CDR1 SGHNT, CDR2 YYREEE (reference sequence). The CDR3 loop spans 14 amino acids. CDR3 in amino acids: CASMGSSGANVLTF. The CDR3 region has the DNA TGTGCCAGCATGGGTAGCTCTGGGGCCAACGTCCTGACTTTC.

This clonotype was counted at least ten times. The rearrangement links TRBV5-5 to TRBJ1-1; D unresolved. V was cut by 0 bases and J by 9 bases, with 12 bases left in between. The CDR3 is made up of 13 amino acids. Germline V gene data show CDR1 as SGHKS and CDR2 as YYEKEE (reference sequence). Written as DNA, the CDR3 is TGTGCCAGCAGCTTGGCTGACCTCGGCAAAGCTTTCTTT. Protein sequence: CASSLADLGKAFF.

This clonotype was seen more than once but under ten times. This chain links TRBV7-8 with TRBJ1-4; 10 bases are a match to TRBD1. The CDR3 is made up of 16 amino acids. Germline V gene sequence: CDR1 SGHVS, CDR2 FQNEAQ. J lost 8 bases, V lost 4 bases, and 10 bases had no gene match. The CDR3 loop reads CASSSYGTGVKEKLFF. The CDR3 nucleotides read TGTGCCAGCAGCTCCTACGGGACAGGGGTTAAGGAAAAACTGTTTTTT.

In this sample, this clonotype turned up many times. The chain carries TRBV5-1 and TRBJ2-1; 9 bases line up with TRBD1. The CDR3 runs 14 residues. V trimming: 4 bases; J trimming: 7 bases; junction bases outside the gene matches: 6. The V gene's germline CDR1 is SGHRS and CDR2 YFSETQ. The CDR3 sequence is CASSPGQGRNEQFF. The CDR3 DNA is TGCGCCAGCAGCCCGGGACAGGGAAGGAATGAGCAGTTCTTC.

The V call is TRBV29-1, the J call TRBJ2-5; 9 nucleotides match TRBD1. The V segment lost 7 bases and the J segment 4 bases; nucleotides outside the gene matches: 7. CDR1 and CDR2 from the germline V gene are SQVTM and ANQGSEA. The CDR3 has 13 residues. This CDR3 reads CSADRGGPETQYF. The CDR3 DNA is TGCAGCGCAGACAGGGGGGGACCAGAGACCCAGTACTTC.

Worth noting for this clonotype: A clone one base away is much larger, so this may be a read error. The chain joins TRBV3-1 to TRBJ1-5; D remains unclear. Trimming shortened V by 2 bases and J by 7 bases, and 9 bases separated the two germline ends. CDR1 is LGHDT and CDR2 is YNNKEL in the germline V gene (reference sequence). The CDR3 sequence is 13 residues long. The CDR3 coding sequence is TGTGCCAGCAGCCAAAGGAAGGGACAGCCCCAGCATTTT. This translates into CASSQRKGQPQHF.

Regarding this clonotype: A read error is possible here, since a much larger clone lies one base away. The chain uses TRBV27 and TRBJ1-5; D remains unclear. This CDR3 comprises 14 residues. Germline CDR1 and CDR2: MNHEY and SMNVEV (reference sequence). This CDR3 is CASALGSGNRPQHF. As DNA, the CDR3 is TGTGCCAGCGCATTAGGGTCCGGCAATCGGCCCCAGCATTTT.

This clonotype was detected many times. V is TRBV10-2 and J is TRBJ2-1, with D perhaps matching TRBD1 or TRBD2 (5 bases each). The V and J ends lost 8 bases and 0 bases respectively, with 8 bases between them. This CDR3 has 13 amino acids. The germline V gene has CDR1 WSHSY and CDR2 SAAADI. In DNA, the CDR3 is TGCGCCAGCGGGGGTGGCTCCTACAATGAGCAGTTCTTC. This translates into CASGGGSYNEQFF.

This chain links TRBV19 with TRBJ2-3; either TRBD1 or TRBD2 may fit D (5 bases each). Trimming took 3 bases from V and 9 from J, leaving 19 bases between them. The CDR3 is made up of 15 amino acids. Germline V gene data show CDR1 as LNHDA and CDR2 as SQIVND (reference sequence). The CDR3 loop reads CASSIARGVQGTQYF. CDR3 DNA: TGTGCCAGTAGTATCGCCCGAGGGGTCCAGGGAACGCAGTATTTT.

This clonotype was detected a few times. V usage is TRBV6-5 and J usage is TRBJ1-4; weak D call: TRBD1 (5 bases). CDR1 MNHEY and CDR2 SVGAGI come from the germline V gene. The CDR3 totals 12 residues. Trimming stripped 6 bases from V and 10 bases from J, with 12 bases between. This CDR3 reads CASRKTGGKLFF. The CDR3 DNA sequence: TGTGCCAGCAGGAAGACTGGGGGAAAACTGTTTTTT.

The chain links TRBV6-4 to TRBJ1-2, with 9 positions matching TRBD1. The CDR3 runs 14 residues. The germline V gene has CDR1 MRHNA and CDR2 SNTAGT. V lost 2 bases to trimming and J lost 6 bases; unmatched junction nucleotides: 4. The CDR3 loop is CASSDPGQGDGYTF. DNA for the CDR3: TGTGCCAGCAGTGACCCGGGACAGGGCGATGGCTACACCTTC.